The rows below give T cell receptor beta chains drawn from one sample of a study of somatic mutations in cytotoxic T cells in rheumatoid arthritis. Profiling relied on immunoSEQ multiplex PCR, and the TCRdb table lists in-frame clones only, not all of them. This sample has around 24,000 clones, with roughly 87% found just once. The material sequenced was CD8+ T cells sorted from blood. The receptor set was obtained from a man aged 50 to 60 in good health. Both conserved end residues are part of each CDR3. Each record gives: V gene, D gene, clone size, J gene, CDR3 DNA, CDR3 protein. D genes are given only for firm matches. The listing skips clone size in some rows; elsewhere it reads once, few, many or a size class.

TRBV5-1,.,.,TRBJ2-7,TGCGCCAGCAGCTTAGCCGCTAGGTACGAGCAGTACTTC,CASSLAARYEQYF
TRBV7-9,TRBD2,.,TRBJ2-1,TGTGCCAGCAGCTCCTCCAGAGTAGCGGGAGTTGAGCAGTTCTTC,CASSSSRVAGVEQFF
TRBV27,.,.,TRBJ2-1,TGTGCCACCCAGACACTTCCATACAATGAGCAGTTCTTC,CATQTLPYNEQFF
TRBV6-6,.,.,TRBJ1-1,TGTGCCAGCAGCTATAGAGGGTCGGGCACTGAAGCTTTCTTT,CASSYRGSGTEAFF
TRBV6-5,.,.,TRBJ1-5,TGTGCCAGCAGTTCAATGGCCTCGGGGTATAATCAGCCCCAGCATTTT,CASSSMASGYNQPQHF
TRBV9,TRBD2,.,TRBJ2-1,TGTGCCAGCAGCGCCAACCCGACTAGCGGGGGCCTATACAATGAGCAGTTCTTC,CASSANPTSGGLYNEQFF
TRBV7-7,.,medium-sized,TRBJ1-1,TGTGCCAGCAGCCCACTGATGTCGGGGAACACTGAAGCTTTCTTT,CASSPLMSGNTEAFF
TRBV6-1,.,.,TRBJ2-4,TGTGCCAGCAGTGAAGGGGCAGAAATAGCCAAAAACATTCAGTACTTC,CASSEGAEIAKNIQYF
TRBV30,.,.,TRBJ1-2,TGTGCCTCGTTTGGGAGGTCCCCCTTTTATGGCTACACCTTC,CASFGRSPFYGYTF
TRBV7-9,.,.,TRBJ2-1,TGTGCCAGCAGCTCCTCTAGCTACAATGAGCAGTTCTTC,CASSSSSYNEQFF
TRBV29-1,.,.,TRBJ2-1,TGCAGCGTTGCGGGCAATGAGCAGTTCTTC,CSVAGNEQFF
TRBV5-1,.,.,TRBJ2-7,TGCGCCAGCAGTTGGAGCGGTATCTACGAGCAGTACTTC,CASSWSGIYEQYF
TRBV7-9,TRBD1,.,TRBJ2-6,TGTGCCAGCAGCTTAGAGGGGACAGGCGTCTCTGGGGCCAACGTCCTGACTTTC,CASSLEGTGVSGANVLTF
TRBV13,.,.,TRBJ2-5,TGTGCCACCGGACTCTGGTCGAAGACCCAGTACTTC,CATGLWSKTQYF
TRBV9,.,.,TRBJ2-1,TGTGCCAGCAGCGTAGGTAGGACAGACAATGAGCAGTTCTTC,CASSVGRTDNEQFF
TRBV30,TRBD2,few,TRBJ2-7,TGTGCCTGGAGTCTGAGCGGGAGCTACGAGCAGTACTTC,CAWSLSGSYEQYF
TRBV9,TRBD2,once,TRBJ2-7,TGTGCCAGCAGCGTAGTGGCGGGGGAAGGTGAGCAGTACTTC,CASSVVAGEGEQYF
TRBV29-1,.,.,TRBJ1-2,TGCAGCGTTGAAGATCGGAAGGCAGGACCCCACTATGGCTACACCTTC,CSVEDRKAGPHYGYTF
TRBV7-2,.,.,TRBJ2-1,TGTGCCAGCAGCCCTAATACGGAGGGGAAGAACAATGAGCAGTTCTTC,CASSPNTEGKNNEQFF
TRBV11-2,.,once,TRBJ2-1,TGTGCCAGCAGCTTAGGACTGACGTACAATGAGCAGTTCTTC,CASSLGLTYNEQFF
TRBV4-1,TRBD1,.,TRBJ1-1,TGCGCCAGCAGCAACCCCACAGGGGGCGGCACTGAAGCTTTCTTT,CASSNPTGGGTEAFF
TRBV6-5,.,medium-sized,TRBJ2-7,TGTGCCAGCAGTTTTTCAGCCGAGTCCTACGAGCAGTACTTC,CASSFSAESYEQYF
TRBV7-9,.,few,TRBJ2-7,TGTGCCAGCAGCCCCGGTGGGGCGGGCGAGCAGTACTTC,CASSPGGAGEQYF
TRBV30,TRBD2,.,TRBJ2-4,TGTGCCTGGAGTGCACCCACGGGACTAGCGGGATTCCAAAACATTCAGTACTTC,CAWSAPTGLAGFQNIQYF
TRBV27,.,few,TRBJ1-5,TGTGCCAGCAGTTTTCGGGGCAGAAGTTATCAGCCCCAGCATTTT,CASSFRGRSYQPQHF
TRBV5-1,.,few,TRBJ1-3,TGCGCCAGCAGCTTGAGGACAGTTTTAGGCTGGGCCTCTGGAAACACCATATATTTT,CASSLRTVLGWASGNTIYF
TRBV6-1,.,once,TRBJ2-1,TGTGCCAGCAGTGATCTGGTTAGGCCTTTCTTCGGTGAGCAGTTCTTC,CASSDLVRPFFGEQFF
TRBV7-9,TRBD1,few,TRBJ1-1,TGTGCCAGCAGCCGACAGGGGGATGAAGCTTTCTTT,CASSRQGDEAFF
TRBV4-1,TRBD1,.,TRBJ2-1,TGCGCCAGCAGCCAGGGACAGGGGTCGGGCGATGAGCAGTTCTTC,CASSQGQGSGDEQFF
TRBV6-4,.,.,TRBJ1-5,TGTGCCAGCAGTGACTCTGGTGGCAATCAGCCCCAGCATTTT,CASSDSGGNQPQHF
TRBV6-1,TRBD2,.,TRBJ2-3,TGTGCCAGCAGTGAAAAGGAGCTAGCGGGCTACACAGATACGCAGTATTTT,CASSEKELAGYTDTQYF
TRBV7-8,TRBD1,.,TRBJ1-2,TGTGCCAGCAGCGCAAGACAGGGGGCGGGTGGCTACACCTTC,CASSARQGAGGYTF
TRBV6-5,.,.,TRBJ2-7,TGTGCCAGCAGGCAGGGCTCCTACGAGCAGTACTTC,CASRQGSYEQYF
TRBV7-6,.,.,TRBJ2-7,TGTGCCAGCAGCTTGACCGAAAGGTCCTACGAGCAGTACTTC,CASSLTERSYEQYF
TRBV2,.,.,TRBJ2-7,TGTGCCAGCAGTGGGAACGGGGGGCACGAGCAGTACTTC,CASSGNGGHEQYF
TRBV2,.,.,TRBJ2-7,TGTGCCAGCAGTGAAGCAGGTACACCTTACGAGCAGTACTTC,CASSEAGTPYEQYF
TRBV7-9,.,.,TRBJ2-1,TGTGCCAGCAGCTTTGGTTTTCAACCGCCCTACAATGAGCAGTTCTTC,CASSFGFQPPYNEQFF
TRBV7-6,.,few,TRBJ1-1,TGTGCCAGCAGCTTAGGACAGGAGTTGGGCACTGAAGCTTTCTTT,CASSLGQELGTEAFF
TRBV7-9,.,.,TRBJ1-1,TGTGCCAGCAGCTTGGCAGGGTTCAAGGCTTTCTTT,CASSLAGFKAFF
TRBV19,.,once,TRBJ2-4,TGTGCCAGTAGTATGCGGACAGCAGATCCGAGCAGAAACATTCAGTACTTC,CASSMRTADPSRNIQYF
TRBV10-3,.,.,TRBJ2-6,TGTGCCATCAGTGAGTTTCACAGGGATAGTGGGGCCAACGTCCTGACTTTC,CAISEFHRDSGANVLTF
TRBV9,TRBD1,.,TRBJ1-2,TGTGCCAGCAGCGTGTCTCGGACAGGTCTTGACTATGGCTACACCTTC,CASSVSRTGLDYGYTF
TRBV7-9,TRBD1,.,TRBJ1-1,TGTGCCAGCAGCGGATGGACAGGGGGCAACACTGAAGCTTTCTTT,CASSGWTGGNTEAFF
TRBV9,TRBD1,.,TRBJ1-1,TGTGCCAGCAGCGCGAGCCCAGGGGGCGCTGGGACTGAAGCTTTCTTT,CASSASPGGAGTEAFF
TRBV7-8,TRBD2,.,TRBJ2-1,TGTGCCAGCAGCTTAGATCGGACTAGCGGTCTGTACAATGAGCAGTTCTTC,CASSLDRTSGLYNEQFF
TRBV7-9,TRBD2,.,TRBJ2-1,TGTGCCAGCAGCTCGCCCGGGACTAGCAGTTACAATGAGCAGTTCTTC,CASSSPGTSSYNEQFF
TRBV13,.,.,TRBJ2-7,TGTGCCAGCAGCTTAGGTAGGGGGGCCTACGAGCAGTACTTC,CASSLGRGAYEQYF
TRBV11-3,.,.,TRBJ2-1,TGTGCCAGCAGCTTAGATGCTAGGAGCTCCTACAATGAGCAGTTCTTC,CASSLDARSSYNEQFF
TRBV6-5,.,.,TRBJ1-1,TGTGCCAGCAGTTACCCGGGGAGGGCGGTGATGTTCTTT,CASSYPGRAVMFF
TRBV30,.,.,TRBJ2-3,TGTGCCTGGAGGTACGGGCCAGGAGATACGCAGTATTTT,CAWRYGPGDTQYF